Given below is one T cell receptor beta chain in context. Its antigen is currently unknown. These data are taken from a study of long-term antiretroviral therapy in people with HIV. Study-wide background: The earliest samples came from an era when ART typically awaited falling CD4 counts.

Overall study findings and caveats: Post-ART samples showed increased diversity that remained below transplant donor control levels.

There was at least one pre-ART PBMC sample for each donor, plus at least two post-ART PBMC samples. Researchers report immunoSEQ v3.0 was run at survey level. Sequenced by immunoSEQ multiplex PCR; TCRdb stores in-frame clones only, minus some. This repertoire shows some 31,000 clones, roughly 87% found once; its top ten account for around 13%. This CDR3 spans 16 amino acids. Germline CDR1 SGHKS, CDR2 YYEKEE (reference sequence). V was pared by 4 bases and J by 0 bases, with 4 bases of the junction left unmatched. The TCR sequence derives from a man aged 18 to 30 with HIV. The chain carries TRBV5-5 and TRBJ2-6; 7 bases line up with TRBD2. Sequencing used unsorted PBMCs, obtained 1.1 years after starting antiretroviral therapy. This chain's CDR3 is CASSLGLLSGANVLTF. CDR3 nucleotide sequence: TGTGCCAGCAGCCTGGGACTACTCTCTGGGGCCAACGTCCTGACTTTC.